There are many counts of the clone carrying this T cell receptor beta chain. What it binds is not known. The time point: persistent/refractory GD, antithyroid drugs over 5 years with positive TRAb. Following extraction of RNA from PBMCs, that RNA was used to make the TCR library. An endocrinology department in Xi'an, China, supplied the patients. For TCR beta, libraries came from iRepertoire HTBI primers and Arm-PCR of CDR3 regions. TCRdb itself ran the multiplex PCR reads through MiXCR, one entry per CDR3 protein. The data contain 350,000 to 450,000 distinct CDR3 sequences, around 20% of them singletons. The data derive from a study of regulatory T cells in long-lasting Graves disease. Trimming cost V 5 bases and J 0 bases; bases outside gene matches: 5. Germline V gives CDR1 SGHRS, CDR2 YFSETQ. The CDR3 runs to 14 residues. Study observations and caveats: There were preferences for TRBV28, TRBJ1-2 and TRBJ2-5 in persistent disease.

The specimen comprised peripheral blood mononuclear cells (PBMCs), sampled when the disease was refractory, from a patient treated with antithyroid drugs. The chain employs TRBV5-1 and TRBJ2-7, with 7 bases matching TRBD2. The sequence came from a female donor with Graves disease. In DNA form, the CDR3 reads TGCGCCAGCAGTGCTCTAGCGGACTCCTACGAGCAGTACTTC. Its protein product is CASSALADSYEQYF.